The 5 T cell receptor beta chains in this list originate from one sample, sequenced in a study of esophageal squamous cell carcinoma under preoperative chemotherapy. Time point in this sample: after preoperative PTX-NDP chemotherapy. TCRdb passed the PCR reads through MiXCR, listing each CDR3 protein once. Of around 11,000 distinct CDR3 sequences in the sample, roughly 65% were seen once. The specimen was collected from a patient given preoperative chemotherapy. The receptors here all came from a human donor with esophageal squamous cell carcinoma. The donor label of this sample is uncertain.

This clonotype is medium-sized within its sample. This rearrangement joins TRBV6-1 to TRBJ2-5, with D possibly TRBD2 on 6 matching bases. Germline CDR1 is MNHNS and CDR2 is SASEGT. Between the trimmed V and J ends, which lost 2 bases and 2 bases, there was a span of 6 bases. The CDR3 totals 13 residues. For the CDR3, the DNA is TGTGCCAGCAGTGAACGGGAGCAAGAGACCCAGTACTTC. Translating it yields CASSEREQETQYF.

This clonotype was observed once. The rearrangement links TRBV7-2 to TRBJ2-5, with unresolved D. The CDR3 spans 11 residues. Germline CDR1 and CDR2: SGHTA and FQGNSA. V was shortened by 4 bases and J by 11 bases, with 11 bases between the two germline ends. CDR3 region: CASSSYNEQYF. DNA for the CDR3: TGTGCCAGCAGCTCGTATAATGAGCAGTACTTC.

The chain combines TRBV6-1 with TRBJ2-3, with D perhaps matching TRBD2 (6 bases). CDR1 MNHNS and CDR2 SASEGT come from the germline V gene. The CDR3 runs to 14 residues. The CDR3 is CAGSGARGQDTQYF. CDR3 nucleotides: TGTGCGGGCAGTGGCGCGCGGGGTCAAGATACGCAGTATTTT.

The chain combines TRBV6-1 with TRBJ2-3; 10 bases agree with TRBD1. The CDR3 loop spans 16 amino acids. CDR1 and CDR2 from the germline V gene are MNHNS and SASEGT. After removal of 6 bases from V and 4 bases from J, the junction contained 10 bases not matched to a gene. The DNA for the CDR3 is TGTGCCAGCAGAAACCCGGGACAGGGGCCCTCAGATACGCAGTATTTT. Translating gives CASRNPGQGPSDTQYF.

V is TRBV12-3 or TRBV12-4 and J is TRBJ2-1, with D unresolved. The CDR3 extends over 13 amino acids. Trimming left V 7 bases short and J 3 bases short, with 10 bases between. CDR3 region: CASNPGGYNEQFF. In DNA form, the CDR3 reads TGTGCCAGCAACCCGGGCGGCTACAATGAGCAGTTCTTC.